The TCR beta chain under discussion was sequenced for a study of Ad26.COV2.S vaccination and SARS-CoV-2 variants. Study information: Intramuscular Ad26.COV2.S at 5x10^10 or 1x10^11 viral particles.

Treatment in this sample: around 19 received Ad26.COV2.S at low or high dose, single or two shots; 5 received placebo; per-sample allocation not given. All samples were drawn on day 63, counting from the first vaccine or placebo injection. Within Boston, the person who donated was an adult of 18-55 years. The data were produced by immunoSEQ multiplex PCR, yet TCRdb's version contains in-frame clones alone and is incomplete. The table lists some 330,000 clones, 90% of them singletons. This clone appeared a single time. Its antigen remains unknown. The germline gives CDR1 PRHDT, CDR2 FYEKMQ (reference sequence). V was cut by 4 bases and J by 5 bases, with 6 bases left in between. CDR3 length: 11 amino acids. General study points: Researchers cautioned that TCR breadth and depth analyses may have underestimated total T cell responses.

This sample comprised peripheral blood, obtained in a trial of Ad26.COV2.S vaccine versus placebo. The chain carries TRBV13 and TRBJ2-7, with D possibly being TRBD2 (6 bases). The origin of this receptor is a person between 18 and 65 years old who received the Ad26.COV2.S COVID-19 vaccine or a placebo. The CDR3 spells CASSWRDEQYF. The CDR3 DNA sequence: TGTGCCAGCAGCTGGAGGGACGAGCAGTACTTC.